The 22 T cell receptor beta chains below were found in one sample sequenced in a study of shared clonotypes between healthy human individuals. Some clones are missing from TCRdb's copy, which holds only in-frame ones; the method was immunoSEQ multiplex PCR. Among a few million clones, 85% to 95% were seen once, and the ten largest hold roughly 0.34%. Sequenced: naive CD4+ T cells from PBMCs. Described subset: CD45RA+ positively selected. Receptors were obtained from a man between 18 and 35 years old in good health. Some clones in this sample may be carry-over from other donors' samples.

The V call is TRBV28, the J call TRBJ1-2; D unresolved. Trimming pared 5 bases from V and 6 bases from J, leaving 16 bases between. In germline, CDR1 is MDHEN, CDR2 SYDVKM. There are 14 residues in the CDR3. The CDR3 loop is CASSPLTRTHGYTF. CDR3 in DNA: TGTGCCAGCAGTCCGCTCACACGGACCCATGGCTACACCTTC.

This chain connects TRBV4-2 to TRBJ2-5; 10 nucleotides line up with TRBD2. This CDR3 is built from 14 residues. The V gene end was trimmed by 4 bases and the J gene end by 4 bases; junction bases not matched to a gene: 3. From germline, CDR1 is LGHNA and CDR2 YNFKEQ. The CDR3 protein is CASSLLAGGETQYF. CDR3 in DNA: TGTGCCAGCAGCCTTTTAGCGGGAGGAGAGACCCAGTACTTC.

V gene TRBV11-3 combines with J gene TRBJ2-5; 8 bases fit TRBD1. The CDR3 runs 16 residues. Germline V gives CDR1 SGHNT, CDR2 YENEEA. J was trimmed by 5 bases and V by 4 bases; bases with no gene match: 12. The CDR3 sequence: CASSSGVTGTGETQYF. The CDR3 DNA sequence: TGTGCCAGCAGCTCTGGCGTCACCGGGACAGGCGAGACCCAGTACTTC. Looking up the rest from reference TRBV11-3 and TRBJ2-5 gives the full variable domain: EAGVVQSPRYKIIEKKQPVAFWCNPISGHNTLYWYLQNLGQGPELLIRYENEEAVDDSQLPKDRFSAERLKGVDSTLKIQPAELGDSAVYLCASSSGVTGTGETQYFGPGTRLLVL.

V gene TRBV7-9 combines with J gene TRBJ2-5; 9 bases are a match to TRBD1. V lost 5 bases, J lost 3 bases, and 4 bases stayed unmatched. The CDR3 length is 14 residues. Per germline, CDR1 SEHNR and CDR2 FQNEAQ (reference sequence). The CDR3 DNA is TGTGCCAGCAGCATGGACAGGGGAAAAGAGACCCAGTACTTC. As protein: CASSMDRGKETQYF.

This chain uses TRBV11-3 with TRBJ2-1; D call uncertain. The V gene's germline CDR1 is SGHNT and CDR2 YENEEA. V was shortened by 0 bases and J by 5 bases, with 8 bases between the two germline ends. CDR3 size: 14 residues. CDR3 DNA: TGTGCCAGCAGCTTAGATCCGCAAGACAATGAGCAGTTCTTC. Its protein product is CASSLDPQDNEQFF.

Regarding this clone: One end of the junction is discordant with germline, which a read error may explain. DNA for the CDR3: TGTGCCAGCAGAGAAGGGACAGCGAACACTGAAGCTTTCTTT. Protein sequence: CASREGTANTEAFF. The V call is TRBV6-1, the J call TRBJ1-1; 7 bases align to TRBD1. Germline-derived CDR1 and CDR2 are MNHNS and SASEGT. The length of the CDR3 is 14 residues.

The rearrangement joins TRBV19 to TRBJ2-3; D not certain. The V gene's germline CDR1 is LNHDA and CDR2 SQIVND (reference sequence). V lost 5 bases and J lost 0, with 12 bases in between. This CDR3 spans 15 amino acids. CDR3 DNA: TGTGCCAGTAGTTTAACGCTGAGTAGCACAGATACGCAGTATTTT. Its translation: CASSLTLSSTDTQYF.

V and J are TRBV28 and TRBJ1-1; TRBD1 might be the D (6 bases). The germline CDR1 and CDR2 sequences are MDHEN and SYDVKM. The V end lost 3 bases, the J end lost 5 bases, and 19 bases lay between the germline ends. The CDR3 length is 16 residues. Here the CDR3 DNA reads TGTGCCAGCAGTTTCGTGGGTGGGGGCAGATGGACTGAAGCTTTCTTT. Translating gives CASSFVGGGRWTEAFF.

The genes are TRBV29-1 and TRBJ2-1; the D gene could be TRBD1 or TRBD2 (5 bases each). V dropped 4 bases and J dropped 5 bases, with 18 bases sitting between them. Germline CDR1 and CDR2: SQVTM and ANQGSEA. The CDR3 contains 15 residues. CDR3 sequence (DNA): TGCAGCGTTGGGCGTGGAGACAGCGGTAACAATGAGCAGTTCTTC. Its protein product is CSVGRGDSGNNEQFF.

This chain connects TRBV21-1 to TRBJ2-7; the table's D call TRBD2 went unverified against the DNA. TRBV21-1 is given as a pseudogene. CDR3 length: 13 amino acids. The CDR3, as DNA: TGTGCCAGCAGCACTAGGCTACCTCCCGAGCAGTACTTC. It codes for CASSTRLPPEQYF.

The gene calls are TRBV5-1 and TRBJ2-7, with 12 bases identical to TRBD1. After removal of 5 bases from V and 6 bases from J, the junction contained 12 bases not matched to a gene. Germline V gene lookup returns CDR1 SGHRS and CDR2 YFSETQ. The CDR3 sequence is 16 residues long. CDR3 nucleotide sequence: TGCGCCAGCAGTTCCGCCGGGACAGGGGGCCGGAGCGAGCAGTACTTC. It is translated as CASSSAGTGGRSEQYF.

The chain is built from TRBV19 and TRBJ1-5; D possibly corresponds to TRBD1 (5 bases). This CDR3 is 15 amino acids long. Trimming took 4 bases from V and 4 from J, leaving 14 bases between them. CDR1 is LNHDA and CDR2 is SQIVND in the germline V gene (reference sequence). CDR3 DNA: TGTGCCAGTAGTAGACAAGTCTGGGGGAATCAGCCCCAGCATTTT. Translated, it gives CASSRQVWGNQPQHF.

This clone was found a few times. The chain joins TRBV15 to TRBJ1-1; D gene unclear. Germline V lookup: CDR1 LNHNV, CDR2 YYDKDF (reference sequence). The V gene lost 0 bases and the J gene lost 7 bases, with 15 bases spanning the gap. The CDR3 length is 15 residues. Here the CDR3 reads CATSRDRQGGSEAFF. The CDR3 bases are TGTGCCACCAGCAGAGATCGCCAAGGCGGGAGTGAAGCTTTCTTT.

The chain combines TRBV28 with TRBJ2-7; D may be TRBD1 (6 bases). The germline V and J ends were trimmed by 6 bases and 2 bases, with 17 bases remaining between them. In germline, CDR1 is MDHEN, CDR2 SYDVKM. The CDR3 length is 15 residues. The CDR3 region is CASREGGPKTYEQYF. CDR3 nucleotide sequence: TGTGCCAGCAGGGAAGGGGGACCAAAGACCTACGAGCAGTACTTC.

CDR3 coding DNA: TGTGCCAGCAAAACTAGCGGCGAGCAGTACTTC. Translating it yields CASKTSGEQYF. The J gene is TRBJ2-7, the V gene TRBV6-4; 8 bases agree with TRBD2. This CDR3 has 11 residues. The germline gives CDR1 MRHNA, CDR2 SNTAGT. V dropped 7 bases and J dropped 6; count of bases not matched to a gene: 2.

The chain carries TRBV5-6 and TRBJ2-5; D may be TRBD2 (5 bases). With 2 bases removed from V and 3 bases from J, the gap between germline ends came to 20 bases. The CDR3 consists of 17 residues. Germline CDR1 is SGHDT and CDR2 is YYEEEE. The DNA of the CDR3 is TGTGCCAGCAGCTTAAGTAGGATACGGGGAAATGAAGAGACCCAGTACTTC. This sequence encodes CASSLSRIRGNEETQYF.

This CDR3 is CASRGRTGWDSDGYTF. Here the CDR3 DNA reads TGTGCCAGCAGGGGGAGAACAGGGTGGGATAGTGATGGCTACACCTTC. J is TRBJ1-2 and V is TRBV13; maybe TRBD1 (6 bases). The CDR3 has 16 residues. Trimming removed 6 bases from V and 6 bases from J, with 23 bases in between. Germline CDR1 is PRHDT and CDR2 is FYEKMQ (reference sequence).

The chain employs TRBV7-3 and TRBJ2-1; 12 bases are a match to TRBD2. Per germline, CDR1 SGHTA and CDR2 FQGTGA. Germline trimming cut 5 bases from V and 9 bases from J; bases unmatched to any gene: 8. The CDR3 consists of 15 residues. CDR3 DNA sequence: TGTGCCAGCAGCCCGACTAGCGGGAGAGGAGGTGAGCAGTTCTTC. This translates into CASSPTSGRGGEQFF.

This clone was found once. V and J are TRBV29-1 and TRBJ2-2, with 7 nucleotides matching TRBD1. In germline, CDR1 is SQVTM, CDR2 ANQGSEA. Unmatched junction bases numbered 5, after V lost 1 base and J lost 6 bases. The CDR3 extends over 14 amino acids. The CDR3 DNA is TGCAGCGTTGAAGTGGGACAGTTCTCCGGGGAGCTGTTTTTT. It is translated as CSVEVGQFSGELFF.

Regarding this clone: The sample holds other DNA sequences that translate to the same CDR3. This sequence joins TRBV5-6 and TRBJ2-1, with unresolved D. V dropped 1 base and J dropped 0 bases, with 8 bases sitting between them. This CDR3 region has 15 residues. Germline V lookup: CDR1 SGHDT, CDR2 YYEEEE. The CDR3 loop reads CASSLRGGSYNEQFF. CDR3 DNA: TGTGCCAGCAGCTTGCGTGGCGGCTCCTACAATGAGCAGTTCTTC.

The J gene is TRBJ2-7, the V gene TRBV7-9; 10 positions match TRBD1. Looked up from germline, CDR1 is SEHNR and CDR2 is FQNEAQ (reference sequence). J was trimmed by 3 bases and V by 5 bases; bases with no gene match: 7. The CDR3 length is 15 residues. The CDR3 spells CASSLPRTGGYEQYF. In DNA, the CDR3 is TGTGCCAGCAGCCTTCCCAGGACAGGGGGCTACGAGCAGTACTTC.

This CDR3 is CASSDPPGRGGNTIYF. The CDR3 bases are TGTGCCAGCAGCGATCCCCCGGGCAGAGGTGGAAACACCATATATTTT. The chain employs TRBV5-4 and TRBJ1-3; the D is unclear. Trimming pared 4 bases from V and 3 bases from J, leaving 17 bases between. There are 16 residues in the CDR3. From germline, CDR1 is SGHNT and CDR2 YYREEE (reference sequence).